The 23 T cell receptor beta chains given below trace back to one sample, sequenced in a study of blood T cells in healthy people across ages. Next came a second PCR, run for roughly 7 to 12 cycles, which used a sample-barcoded 5' primer along with a J-beta primer mix. Using its own MiXCR run on the 5' RACE reads, TCRdb lists one record per CDR3 protein. The sample holds about 650,000 distinct CDR3 sequences; about 30% are singletons and the top ten take 15% to 17%. Sequencing was done on a sample of blood. These receptors were taken from a woman of 80 years or more in good health.

This clonotype occurred a few times. This rearrangement joins TRBV6-5 to TRBJ2-1, with D uncertain. The germline V gene has CDR1 MNHEY and CDR2 SVGAGI. This CDR3 spans 18 amino acids. Trimming took off 0 bases at V and 0 bases at J, with 15 bases between the two ends. The CDR3 DNA sequence: TGTGCCAGCAGTTACTCAGGAAAGTCGGTGAACTCCTACAATGAGCAGTTCTTC. It translates to CASSYSGKSVNSYNEQFF.

The chain couples TRBV5-8 to TRBJ1-4; 9 bases fit TRBD1. This CDR3 contains 17 residues. V was clipped by 4 bases and J by 2 bases; unmatched bases: 9. Germline values: CDR1 SGHTS, CDR2 YDEGEE. The CDR3 region is CASSPGQGLFTNEKLFF. The DNA of the CDR3 is TGTGCCAGCAGCCCGGGACAGGGATTGTTCACTAATGAAAAACTGTTTTTT.

This chain uses TRBV20-1 with TRBJ2-5; 10 nucleotides align to TRBD2. Near its end, the DNA agrees better with TRBJ2-7, so the J call may be wrong. The CDR3 sequence is 14 residues long. Germline V gene lookup returns CDR1 DFQATT and CDR2 SNEGSKA (reference sequence). CDR3 nucleotide sequence: TGCAGTGCTAAAGGACTAGCGGCCCTATACGAGCAGTACTTC. Protein sequence: CSAKGLAALYEQYF.

This clonotype was detected ten times or more. The V and J genes are TRBV6-2 or TRBV6-3 and TRBJ2-1; D gene ambiguous. The CDR3 has 11 residues. Germline CDR1 and CDR2: MNHEY and SVGEGT. The ends were cut back, 5 bases at V and 5 bases at J, with 4 bases in the middle. CDR3 region: CASSHHNEQFF. The CDR3 coding sequence is TGTGCCAGCAGTCACCACAATGAGCAGTTCTTC.

In the case of this clonotype: A much larger clone lies a single base off, so this may be a read error. The rearrangement links TRBV6-2 or TRBV6-3 to TRBJ2-6; D gene uncertain. The CDR3 covers 13 residues. The germline V gene has CDR1 MNHEY and CDR2 SVGEGT. The CDR3 DNA reads TGTGCCAGCGTCCGCTCTGGGACCAACGTCCTGACTTTC. This sequence encodes CASVRSGTNVLTF.

J is TRBJ2-7 and V is TRBV9; 12 nucleotides match TRBD1. V lost 2 bases to trimming and J lost 2 bases; unmatched junction nucleotides: 2. The germline gives CDR1 SGDLS, CDR2 YYNGEE. The CDR3 length is 15 residues. CDR3 bases: TGTGCCAGCAGCGTTGGGACAGGGGGCCCCTACGAGCAGTACTTC. Its translation is CASSVGTGGPYEQYF.

This clonotype has a count of ten or more. The CDR3 nucleotides are TGTGCCAGCAGCCAACAGCACGAGCAGTACTTC. It specifies CASSQQHEQYF. This chain connects TRBV3-1 to TRBJ2-7; D remains unclear. Germline V gene sequence: CDR1 LGHDT, CDR2 YNNKEL (reference sequence). The CDR3 has 11 residues. Trimming shortened V by 2 bases and J by 5 bases, and 4 bases separated the two germline ends.

This clonotype was recorded many times. The rearrangement joins TRBV20-1 to TRBJ1-2; D is uncertain. The length of the CDR3 is 13 residues. Germline V gives CDR1 DFQATT, CDR2 SNEGSKA (reference sequence). V lost 3 bases and J 8 bases, leaving 16 bases between the germline ends. The CDR3 nucleotides read TGCAGTGCTAGTATATCCACCCGGGAGGGCTACACCTTC. Protein sequence: CSASISTREGYTF.

This clonotype was counted many times. The chain recombines TRBV5-1 with TRBJ2-1; 7 nucleotides align to TRBD2. Germline CDR1 is SGHRS and CDR2 is YFSETQ. J lost 7 bases, V lost 2 bases, and 9 bases had no gene match. This CDR3 has 15 residues. This CDR3 is CASSFSGGSGNEQFF. The CDR3 DNA reads as TGCGCCAGCAGCTTCTCGGGAGGTTCGGGGAATGAGCAGTTCTTC.

The J gene is TRBJ2-5, the V gene TRBV20-1; 10 nucleotides align to TRBD2. J gave up 6 bases and V 5 bases, and 6 bases lay outside the gene matches. Germline V gives CDR1 DFQATT, CDR2 SNEGSKA (reference sequence). The CDR3 sequence is 13 residues long. The CDR3 DNA reads as TGCAGTGCTCACCTAGCGGGAGAAAAGACCCAGTACTTC. It is translated as CSAHLAGEKTQYF.

The rearrangement joins TRBV6-6 to TRBJ2-7, with D perhaps TRBD2 (5 bases). The CDR3 is 16 residues long. CDR1 MNHNY and CDR2 SVGAGI come from the germline V gene (reference sequence). Deletions cut 6 bases from V and 12 bases from J, with 30 bases between. The chain's CDR3 is CASRGSRTVGWETRYF. In DNA, the CDR3 is TGTGCCAGCAGGGGGTCGAGAACGGTAGGATGGGAGACCCGGTACTTC.

The table lists this clonotype with many counts. This rearrangement joins TRBV15 to TRBJ2-5, with TRBD1 identical over 9 bases. The J segment lost 5 bases and the V segment lost 3 bases, leaving 7 bases of the junction unmatched. Germline V lookup: CDR1 LNHNV, CDR2 YYDKDF (reference sequence). The CDR3 sequence is 15 residues long. The CDR3 region is CATSRDWTGEETQYF. CDR3 nucleotide sequence: TGTGCCACCAGCAGGGATTGGACAGGGGAGGAGACCCAGTACTTC.

The chain uses TRBV7-9 and TRBJ2-1; 10 bases agree with TRBD2. Trimming took 3 bases from V and 2 from J; bases not matched to a gene: 7. The CDR3 extends over 17 amino acids. CDR1 is SEHNR and CDR2 is FQNEAQ in the germline V gene (reference sequence). The CDR3 DNA reads as TGTGCCAGCAGCTTCATAACCACTAGCGGGGCCTACAATGAGCAGTTCTTC. Translation: CASSFITTSGAYNEQFF.

The chain is built from TRBV5-5 and TRBJ2-2; the match to TRBD1 covers 8 bases. The CDR3 consists of 17 residues. After removal of 2 bases from V and 1 base from J, the junction contained 7 bases not matched to a gene. CDR1 and CDR2 (germline): SGHKS, YYEKEE (reference sequence). The CDR3 sequence: CASSFLSGTGNTGELFF. DNA of the CDR3: TGTGCCAGCAGCTTTCTTTCCGGGACAGGGAACACCGGGGAGCTGTTTTTT.

Points on this clonotype: One end of the junction fails to match germline, which may point to a read error. V is TRBV28 and J is TRBJ2-3, with 11 bases aligning to TRBD2. CDR3 length: 15 amino acids. The V gene's germline CDR1 is MDHEN and CDR2 SYDVKM. The CDR3 here is CACSWGLAGTDTQYF. CDR3 in DNA: TGTGCCTGCAGTTGGGGACTAGCGGGCACAGATACGCAGTATTTT.

The chain is built from TRBV20-1 and TRBJ2-5; TRBD1 matches at 8 bases. TRBJ2-7 explains the end of the DNA better; the J call may be wrong. The CDR3 sequence is 17 residues long. Germline loops: CDR1 DFQATT, CDR2 SNEGSKA (reference sequence). The CDR3 sequence is CSARDAPRTGMPYEQYF. CDR3 DNA sequence: TGCAGTGCTAGAGATGCCCCCCGGACAGGGATGCCCTACGAGCAGTACTTC.

This clonotype was counted between two and nine times. This sequence joins TRBV7-9 and TRBJ1-1, with D hard to call. The CDR3 extends over 13 amino acids. Germline V gene sequence: CDR1 SEHNR, CDR2 FQNEAQ (reference sequence). The V and J ends lost 5 bases and 1 base respectively, with 8 bases between them. CDR3 protein: CASSPVQNTEAFF. DNA for the CDR3: TGTGCCAGCAGCCCGGTTCAGAACACTGAAGCTTTCTTT.

The V gene is TRBV7-3, the J gene TRBJ2-1, with D maybe TRBD2 (6 bases). This CDR3 region has 14 residues. V lost 2 bases, J lost 12 bases, and 17 bases lay in between. Per the germline V gene, CDR1 is SGHTA and CDR2 is FQGTGA. Here the CDR3 reads CASSLVGTGDGQFF. CDR3 nucleotide sequence: TGTGCCAGCAGCTTAGTGGGAACGGGGGATGGGCAGTTCTTC.

Remarks on this clonotype: A much larger clone lies one base from this, so it may be a read error. The gene calls are TRBV24-1 and TRBJ2-5; TRBD2 matches 8 bases. There are 15 residues in the CDR3. Germline V gives CDR1 KGHDR, CDR2 SFDVKD. CDR3 bases: TGTACCACCAGTGAACCCGGGACTAGGGGAGAGACCCAGTACTTC. Protein sequence: CTTSEPGTRGETQYF.

This clonotype was seen at least ten times. This chain uses TRBV3-1 with TRBJ1-6, with TRBD1 identical over 9 bases. Germline assignment: CDR1 LGHDT and CDR2 YNNKEL (reference sequence). The V segment lost 1 base and the J segment 8 bases; nucleotides outside the gene matches: 0. The CDR3 contains 14 residues. CDR3: CASSQGTGDSPLHF. The CDR3 DNA reads TGTGCCAGCAGCCAAGGGACAGGGGATTCACCCCTCCACTTT.

This clonotype was observed many times. The V call is TRBV12-3 or TRBV12-4, the J call TRBJ2-7; D may correspond to TRBD1 or TRBD2 (7 bases each). The germline V and J ends were trimmed by 3 bases and 7 bases, with 13 bases remaining between them. CDR3 size: 13 residues. Here the CDR3 reads CASSFRGEGEQYF. The DNA of the CDR3 is TGTGCCAGCAGTTTCAGGGGGGAGGGGGAGCAGTACTTC.

This clonotype was detected many times. The chain employs TRBV27 and TRBJ2-6; D unresolved. Trimming cost V 3 bases and J 0 bases, with 9 bases left between them. Germline V gives CDR1 MNHEY, CDR2 SMNVEV (reference sequence). The CDR3 has 16 residues. CDR3 amino acids: CASSFWLNSGANVLTF. CDR3 sequence (DNA): TGTGCCAGCAGTTTCTGGTTGAACTCTGGGGCCAACGTCCTGACTTTC.

The V gene is TRBV9, the J gene TRBJ2-1; D is unresolved. CDR3 length: 15 amino acids. V was cut by 3 bases and J by 1 base, with 11 bases left in between. The germline V gene has CDR1 SGDLS and CDR2 YYNGEE. The CDR3 loop reads CASSASEASYNEQFF. Written as DNA, the CDR3 is TGTGCCAGCAGCGCCTCGGAAGCGTCCTACAATGAGCAGTTCTTC.